This is a list of T cell receptor beta chains from one sample in a study of cytomegalovirus exposure and HLA in healthy donors. Profiling relied on immunoSEQ multiplex PCR, and the TCRdb table lists in-frame clones only, not all of them. The sample shows some 70,000 clones, 76% of them seen only once. Sequenced material: PBMCs. The receptors were gathered from a man aged 18 to 30 in good health and CMV-seronegative. The CDR3 runs from the conserved cysteine through the conserved F or W. A D gene is named only where the DNA matches it firmly. Part of the rows lack a size; the others show once, few, many or a class for expanded clones.

D: TRBD1
J: TRBJ2-1
size: .
V: TRBV5-4
DNA: TGTGCCAGCAGCCTGGGACAGGGAAAATACAATGAGCAGTTCTTC
CDR3: CASSLGQGKYNEQFF

D: .
J: TRBJ1-1
size: .
V: TRBV7-9
DNA: TGTGCCAGCAGCCCCCTCTCAGGGGATAGGAACACTGAAGCTTTCTTT
CDR3: CASSPLSGDRNTEAFF

D: TRBD1
J: TRBJ1-4
size: medium-sized
V: TRBV2
DNA: TGTGCCAGCAGACCGGGACAGGGGGCGGTTGAAAAACTGTTTTTT
CDR3: CASRPGQGAVEKLFF

D: TRBD1
J: TRBJ1-2
size: .
V: TRBV14
DNA: TGTGCCAGCAGCCCCCGACAGGGGAAAGCTAACTATGGCTACACCTTC
CDR3: CASSPRQGKANYGYTF

D: .
J: TRBJ1-5
size: few
V: TRBV5-8
DNA: TGTGCCAGCAGCTTGCTCAGAAATCAGCCCCAGCATTTT
CDR3: CASSLLRNQPQHF

D: .
J: TRBJ1-2
size: .
V: TRBV7-2
DNA: TGTGCCAGCAGCTTAGGCAGGGAGGCAGGCGGCTACACCTTC
CDR3: CASSLGREAGGYTF

D: TRBD1
J: TRBJ2-2
size: .
V: TRBV14
DNA: TGTGCCAGCAGCCGCGGGACAGGGAGAACCGGGGAGCTGTTTTTT
CDR3: CASSRGTGRTGELFF

D: .
J: TRBJ2-3
size: .
V: TRBV12-1
DNA: TGTGCCAGCAGCTTTGGGGAAGGGGGCACAGATACGCAGTATTTT
CDR3: CASSFGEGGTDTQYF

D: .
J: TRBJ2-3
size: .
V: TRBV6-4
DNA: TGTGCCAGCAGTGACTTAGGGGTTACAGATACGCAGTATTTT
CDR3: CASSDLGVTDTQYF

D: TRBD1
J: TRBJ1-4
size: once
V: TRBV2
DNA: TGTGCCAGCAGTGAAGGGGGACAGGCTAATGAAAAACTGTTTTTT
CDR3: CASSEGGQANEKLFF

D: .
J: TRBJ1-2
size: once
V: TRBV1
DNA: TGCACCAGCAGCCAAGCTCGCGCAGGGAACTATGGCTACACCTTC
CDR3: CTSSQARAGNYGYTF

D: .
J: TRBJ1-3
size: once
V: TRBV6-1
DNA: TGTGCCAGCATGAGCTCTGGAAACACCATATATTTT
CDR3: CASMSSGNTIYF

D: .
J: TRBJ2-5
size: .
V: TRBV19
DNA: TGTGCCAGTAGTGTTCAGGGTTGGGAAGAGACCCAGTACTTC
CDR3: CASSVQGWEETQYF

D: TRBD2
J: TRBJ2-2
size: once
V: TRBV6-1
DNA: TGTGCCAGCAAGTGGGGGACTAGCGGCACCGGGGAGCTGTTTTTT
CDR3: CASKWGTSGTGELFF

D: TRBD1
J: TRBJ1-2
size: .
V: TRBV30
DNA: TGTGCCTGGAGTAGAGGGGGCTCCTATGGCTACACCTTC
CDR3: CAWSRGGSYGYTF

D: .
J: TRBJ2-5
size: .
V: TRBV5-1
DNA: TGCGCCAGCAGCTTGGATGGGTCACAGTCGGAGACCCAGTACTTC
CDR3: CASSLDGSQSETQYF

D: TRBD1
J: TRBJ2-3
size: .
V: TRBV7-2
DNA: TGTGCCAGCAGCTTAGAAGGGACAGGGGTAACAGATACGCAGTATTTT
CDR3: CASSLEGTGVTDTQYF

D: .
J: TRBJ1-5
size: .
V: TRBV29-1
DNA: TGCAGCGTTGGGGGGGGCGGCAATCAGCCCCAGCATTTT
CDR3: CSVGGGGNQPQHF

D: TRBD2
J: TRBJ2-3
size: .
V: TRBV27
DNA: TGTGCCAGCAGTTTACGGCAGCGGGAGACAGATACGCAGTATTTT
CDR3: CASSLRQRETDTQYF

D: .
J: TRBJ1-5
size: few
V: TRBV19
DNA: TGTGCCAGTAGTATAGTTGCAGGGAATCAGCCCCAGCATTTT
CDR3: CASSIVAGNQPQHF

D: TRBD2
J: TRBJ2-3
size: .
V: TRBV4-1
DNA: TGCGCCAGCAGCCAAGGGCGGGGGGCCGGCACAGATACGCAGTATTTT
CDR3: CASSQGRGAGTDTQYF

D: .
J: TRBJ1-2
size: once
V: TRBV7-2
DNA: TGTGCCAGCAGCCCCCATGGAGGGTTCGACTACACCTTC
CDR3: CASSPHGGFDYTF

D: TRBD1
J: TRBJ2-7
size: .
V: TRBV6-1
DNA: TGTGCCAGCAGTGAAGCTCGGATAAACAGGGGCACAGGCTACGAGCAGTACTTC
CDR3: CASSEARINRGTGYEQYF

D: TRBD1
J: TRBJ1-1
size: .
V: TRBV27
DNA: TGTGCCAGCAGGTGGGACAGGGACCCCTCACAAGCTTTCTTT
CDR3: CASRWDRDPSQAFF

D: TRBD1
J: TRBJ1-1
size: once
V: TRBV4-2
DNA: TGTGCCAGCAGCCAAGCGACAGGGATGAACACTGAAGCTTTCTTT
CDR3: CASSQATGMNTEAFF

D: TRBD1
J: TRBJ2-1
size: .
V: TRBV7-9
DNA: TGTGCCAGCGGACGACAGGGGGCCTACAATGAGCAGTTCTTC
CDR3: CASGRQGAYNEQFF

D: TRBD1
J: TRBJ1-3
size: once
V: TRBV7-8
DNA: TGTGCCAGCAGCCCATCTCAGGGGGCCCTCTCTGGAAACACCATATATTTT
CDR3: CASSPSQGALSGNTIYF

D: .
J: TRBJ1-2
size: .
V: TRBV2
DNA: TGTGCCAGCAGTGACAGGGGAGCTAGTGGCTACACCTTC
CDR3: CASSDRGASGYTF

D: .
J: TRBJ2-7
size: .
V: TRBV9
DNA: TGTGCCAGCAGCGTAGGGCATGATGTTCGCCGGGGCGAGCAGTACTTC
CDR3: CASSVGHDVRRGEQYF

D: .
J: TRBJ2-4
size: .
V: TRBV7-8
DNA: TGTGCCAGCAGCTTAGGGGGCAGGCTTGGGACCAAAAACATTCAGTACTTC
CDR3: CASSLGGRLGTKNIQYF

D: TRBD1
J: TRBJ1-1
size: .
V: TRBV6-6
DNA: TGTGCCAGCACCACAGGGGGGGCGGTTGAAGCTTTCTTT
CDR3: CASTTGGAVEAFF

D: .
J: TRBJ2-2
size: .
V: TRBV9
DNA: TGTGCCAGCAGCCTCCTCCTAGGCGCCGGGGAGCTGTTTTTT
CDR3: CASSLLLGAGELFF

D: TRBD2
J: TRBJ2-7
size: .
V: TRBV10-2
DNA: TGCGCCAGCAGTGAGGCGGGGGGACCCTACGAGCAGTACTTC
CDR3: CASSEAGGPYEQYF

D: .
J: TRBJ2-3
size: few
V: TRBV7-6
DNA: TGTGCCAGCAGCTTAGGAGCCACGGGGGGCACAGATACGCAGTATTTT
CDR3: CASSLGATGGTDTQYF

D: .
J: TRBJ1-6
size: .
V: TRBV7-2
DNA: TGTGCCAGCAGCTTAGTTGGGGGCGCGGTTAATTCACCCCTCCACTTT
CDR3: CASSLVGGAVNSPLHF

D: TRBD2
J: TRBJ2-4
size: .
V: TRBV4-1
DNA: TGCGCCAGCAGTCAAGGGAGCGGGGGGGCCAGAAACATTCAGTGCTTC
CDR3: CASSQGSGGARNIQCF

D: TRBD2
J: TRBJ2-5
size: .
V: TRBV27
DNA: TGTGCCAGCAGTTTGGCGGGGGGGCACCAAGAGACCCAGTACTTC
CDR3: CASSLAGGHQETQYF

D: TRBD1
J: TRBJ2-2
size: .
V: TRBV10-1
DNA: TGCGCCAGCAGTCCAGGACAGGGGGACGGGGAGCTGTTTTTT
CDR3: CASSPGQGDGELFF

D: .
J: TRBJ2-2
size: .
V: TRBV6-4
DNA: TGTGCCAGCAGTAATTACCGGGACTTTTTTAGTATTCTCGGGGAGCTGTTTTTT
CDR3: CASSNYRDFFSILGELFF

D: .
J: TRBJ2-1
size: .
V: TRBV7-9
DNA: TGTGCCAGCAGCTTAGCGACGGCGGTTCATTACAATGAGCAGTTCTTC
CDR3: CASSLATAVHYNEQFF

D: .
J: TRBJ2-5
size: .
V: TRBV5-1
DNA: TGCGCCAGCAGCTTCTCGGGGGAGACCCAGTACTTC
CDR3: CASSFSGETQYF

D: TRBD1
J: TRBJ2-3
size: .
V: TRBV9
DNA: TGTGCCAGCAGCGTTGGACAGGGCACAGATACGCAGTATTTT
CDR3: CASSVGQGTDTQYF

D: TRBD1
J: TRBJ1-2
size: .
V: TRBV5-1
DNA: TGCGCCAGCAGCTTGGAGGGGACAGCTTTCTATGGCTACACCTTC
CDR3: CASSLEGTAFYGYTF

D: .
J: TRBJ1-2
size: .
V: TRBV27
DNA: TGTGCCAGCAGTTTCAAAGGGTCCGGACACCGCTATGGCTACACCTTC
CDR3: CASSFKGSGHRYGYTF

D: TRBD1
J: TRBJ1-5
size: .
V: TRBV19
DNA: TGTGCCAGTAGTATAGGGATACTTAGACAGGGCTGGGGCAATAGCAATCAGCCCCAGCATTTT
CDR3: CASSIGILRQGWGNSNQPQHF

D: TRBD1
J: TRBJ2-1
size: .
V: TRBV9
DNA: TGTGCCAGCAGCGTGGGACAGAGCAATGAGCAGTTCTTC
CDR3: CASSVGQSNEQFF

D: .
J: TRBJ1-1
size: .
V: TRBV13
DNA: TGTGCCAGCAGCATGAGACAGGAAGCTTTCTTT
CDR3: CASSMRQEAFF

D: .
J: TRBJ2-3
size: .
V: TRBV2
DNA: TGTGCCAGCACCTCAGGAACGTCGCAGTATTTT
CDR3: CASTSGTSQYF